This TCR beta chain was retrieved from a study of blood T cell repertoires in COVID-19. Clones were read by immunoSEQ multiplex PCR, and TCRdb kept only the in-frame ones, dropping some. The sample has some 670,000 clones; 85% to 90% are singletons. Trimming left V 4 bases short and J 7 bases short, with 6 bases between. The germline V gene encodes CDR1 SGHDT and CDR2 YYEEEE. This CDR3 spans 11 amino acids. Material: peripheral blood. The genes are TRBV5-6 and TRBJ2-1, with D uncertain. This receptor was identified in a woman aged 18-29 years with acute or convalescent COVID-19. CDR3 bases: TGTGCCAGCAGCCTGTCGAATGAGCAGTTCTTC. Protein: CASSLSNEQFF.